The 20 T cell receptor beta chains reported below all come from one sample, sequenced in a study of early T cells in non-severe SARS-CoV-2 infection (dated by TCRdb to the early 2020s). Preparation of the library involved 5' RACE. The reads were generated on a NextSeq 500. Starting from the raw public reads, TCRdb applied fastp trimming at Q25, assembled clones with MiXCR and retained in-frame beta chains. Every entry covers one CDR3 protein and lists the most common genes and DNA from its rows. Present in this sample are some 66,000 distinct CDR3 sequences, approximately 13% of which were seen just once. Over 4% of the sample is in the top ten clones. Sequenced input: whole blood. Receptor source: an adult who was a healthcare worker with PCR-confirmed SARS-CoV-2 infection or an uninfected control (not recorded which).

At least ten counts were recorded for this clonotype. At one boundary the junction diverges from the germline segment, which might be a read error. This sequence joins TRBV7-6 and TRBJ2-7, with a possible D match to TRBD2 (5 bases). The CDR3 covers 13 residues. Germline values: CDR1 SGHVS, CDR2 FNYEAQ. The CDR3, as DNA: TGTGCCAGCAGCCTAGCATCCGGGCACGAGCAGTACTTC. Its protein product is CASSLASGHEQYF.

The CDR3 loop reads CSATVGETQYF. The CDR3 DNA reads as TGCAGCGCAACAGTAGGAGAGACCCAGTACTTC. The chain combines TRBV29-1 with TRBJ2-5, with D unresolved. The V end lost 7 bases, the J end lost 4 bases, and 10 bases lay between the germline ends. CDR1 and CDR2 (germline): SQVTM, ANQGSEA. CDR3 length equals 11 residues.

The V and J genes are TRBV7-9 and TRBJ1-1; a weak D match, TRBD1 (5 bases). The V and J ends lost 0 bases and 1 base respectively, with 9 bases between them. Germline loops: CDR1 SEHNR, CDR2 FQNEAQ (reference sequence). This CDR3 is built from 15 residues. The CDR3, as DNA: TGTGCCAGCAGCTTAGCCGGGGCCCCGAACACTGAAGCTTTCTTT. It encodes CASSLAGAPNTEAFF.

This clonotype was seen repeatedly, ten times or more. The rearrangement links TRBV7-9 to TRBJ2-5, with 7 nucleotides matching TRBD2. Germline CDR1 SEHNR, CDR2 FQNEAQ (reference sequence). CDR3 length: 15 residues. The V gene end was trimmed by 4 bases and the J gene end by 4 bases; junction bases not matched to a gene: 9. The CDR3 protein is CASSYPGLQRETQYF. In DNA, the CDR3 is TGTGCCAGCAGCTATCCGGGACTACAACGAGAGACCCAGTACTTC.

The V call is TRBV5-1, the J call TRBJ1-4; D may be TRBD1 (6 bases). CDR1 and CDR2 (germline): SGHRS, YFSETQ. This CDR3 has 13 amino acids. V was trimmed by 2 bases and J by 5 bases, leaving 7 bases between them. The CDR3 reads CASSLQGNEKLFF. CDR3 coding DNA: TGCGCCAGCAGCTTACAGGGAAATGAAAAACTGTTTTTT.

The CDR3 bases are TGTGCCAGCAGCCCCGCCTTGGGCAGACCCTACGAGCAGTACTTC. The encoded protein is CASSPALGRPYEQYF. This chain links TRBV7-2 with TRBJ2-7; D gene ambiguous. This CDR3 comprises 15 residues. CDR1 and CDR2 (germline): SGHTA, FQGNSA. The V gene lost 5 bases and the J gene lost 2 bases, with 16 bases spanning the gap. Supplemented by reference TRBV7-2 and TRBJ2-7, the full variable domain reads GAGVSQSPSNKVTEKGKDVELRCDPISGHTALYWYRQSLGQGLEFLIYFQGNSAPDKSGLPSDRFSAERTGGSVSTLTIQRTQQEDSAVYLCASSPALGRPYEQYFGPGTRLTVT.

This clonotype was counted ten times or more. The gene calls are TRBV7-9 and TRBJ2-6; D gene ambiguous. The CDR3 loop spans 14 amino acids. Trimming took 4 bases from V and 3 from J, leaving 7 bases between them. Germline values: CDR1 SEHNR, CDR2 FQNEAQ (reference sequence). The chain's CDR3 is CASSSSGGANVLTF. The CDR3 coding sequence is TGTGCCAGCAGCTCGTCCGGTGGGGCCAACGTCCTGACTTTC.

The V gene is TRBV7-2, the J gene TRBJ2-7; D is perhaps TRBD2 (5 bases). Between the trimmed V and J ends, which lost 2 bases and 3 bases, there was a span of 11 bases. Germline CDR1 and CDR2: SGHTA and FQGNSA. This CDR3 region has 14 residues. The CDR3 spells CASSLNAGFYEQYF. The CDR3 coding sequence is TGTGCCAGCAGCTTAAATGCGGGCTTCTACGAGCAGTACTTC.

This clonotype was detected many times. The rearrangement uses TRBV10-3 and TRBJ1-1; D not certain. Between the trimmed V and J ends, which lost 2 bases and 5 bases, there was a span of 3 bases. Looked up from germline, CDR1 is ENHRY and CDR2 is SYGVKD. CDR3 length: 11 residues. The CDR3 DNA is TGTGCCATCAGTGAGAGTACTGAAGCTTTCTTT. Translation: CAISESTEAFF.

V usage is TRBV20-1 and J usage is TRBJ1-2; tentatively, D is TRBD1 (6 bases). Between the trimmed V and J ends, which lost 3 bases and 2 bases, there was a span of 7 bases. Per germline, CDR1 DFQATT and CDR2 SNEGSKA (reference sequence). CDR3 length: 12 residues. The chain's CDR3 is CSASDRNYGYTF. CDR3 nucleotide sequence: TGCAGTGCTAGCGACAGGAACTATGGCTACACCTTC.

This chain links TRBV24-1 with TRBJ2-3, with TRBD2 as a possible D gene (6 bases). CDR1 and CDR2 from the germline V gene are KGHDR and SFDVKD. The CDR3 consists of 11 residues. V was shortened by 7 bases and J by 5 bases, with 6 bases between the two germline ends. The CDR3 DNA sequence: TGTGCCACCAGGGGGGGAGATACGCAGTATTTT. Translated: CATRGGDTQYF.

This clonotype showed up many times. The V gene is TRBV18, the J gene TRBJ2-1; TRBD2 matches 8 bases. This CDR3 spans 15 amino acids. Germline values: CDR1 KGHSH, CDR2 LQKENI. V shed 3 bases and J 7 bases; nucleotides not matched to a gene: 8. The CDR3 reads CASSPRAGGMNEQFF. The CDR3 nucleotides are TGTGCCAGCTCACCTCGGGCGGGGGGCATGAATGAGCAGTTCTTC.

The rearrangement links TRBV7-9 to TRBJ2-1, with 8 nucleotides matching TRBD1. Germline V gene sequence: CDR1 SEHNR, CDR2 FQNEAQ (reference sequence). The CDR3 extends over 17 amino acids. The V segment lost 1 base and the J segment 4 bases; nucleotides outside the gene matches: 9. This CDR3 is CASSLGQGPPRYNEQFF. CDR3 bases: TGTGCCAGCAGCTTAGGACAGGGGCCACCGCGGTACAATGAGCAGTTCTTC.

This clonotype has a count of ten or more. The chain carries TRBV20-1 and TRBJ2-7; weak D call: TRBD2 (6 bases). The length of the CDR3 is 15 residues. In germline, CDR1 is DFQATT, CDR2 SNEGSKA (reference sequence). V gave up 1 base and J gave up 2 bases, with 15 bases separating them. This CDR3 is CSARGLVGGPYEQYF. For the CDR3, the DNA is TGCAGTGCTAGAGGACTAGTGGGCGGTCCCTACGAGCAGTACTTC.

The rearrangement joins TRBV7-2 to TRBJ1-2; 9 positions match TRBD1. The germline gives CDR1 SGHTA, CDR2 FQGNSA. There are 14 residues in the CDR3. The V segment lost 3 bases and the J segment 2 bases; nucleotides outside the gene matches: 1. CDR3 amino acids: CASSLGTGNYGYTF. In DNA, the CDR3 is TGTGCCAGCAGCTTGGGGACAGGGAACTATGGCTACACCTTC.

This clonotype appeared a few times. V usage is TRBV5-1 and J usage is TRBJ2-3; a possible D gene is TRBD1 (5 bases). CDR1 and CDR2 from the germline V gene are SGHRS and YFSETQ. This CDR3 has 15 amino acids. V gave up 0 bases and J gave up 2 bases, with 10 bases separating them. The CDR3 protein is CASSLAVGLTDTQYF. In nucleotides, the CDR3 is TGCGCCAGCAGCTTGGCTGTGGGGCTCACAGATACGCAGTATTTT.

CDR3 sequence reads: CASSYRAGGSTGELFF. CDR3 in DNA: TGTGCCAGCAGTTACCGGGCGGGAGGGAGTACCGGGGAGCTGTTTTTT. This chain connects TRBV6-6 to TRBJ2-2; 9 bases line up with TRBD2. The CDR3 consists of 16 residues. Looked up from germline, CDR1 is MNHNY and CDR2 is SVGAGI (reference sequence). J gave up 5 bases and V 2 bases, and 6 bases lay outside the gene matches.

The chain joins TRBV3-1 to TRBJ1-6; D not resolved. Germline assignment: CDR1 LGHDT and CDR2 YNNKEL (reference sequence). The CDR3 sequence is 13 residues long. Trimming cost V 5 bases and J 8 bases, with 10 bases left between them. Here the CDR3 DNA reads TGTGCCAGCAGCGATAGTTCGTATTCACCCCTCCACTTT. It translates to CASSDSSYSPLHF.

Many counts were recorded for this clonotype. This chain joins TRBV5-1 and TRBJ2-7; D may be TRBD1 (6 bases). The CDR3 is 13 residues long. V was trimmed by 4 bases and J by 4 bases, leaving 12 bases between them. The germline gives CDR1 SGHRS, CDR2 YFSETQ. CDR3 sequence reads: CASSGTTNYEQYF. The DNA of the CDR3 is TGCGCCAGCAGCGGGACAACCAATTACGAGCAGTACTTC.

This clonotype was recorded a few times. The rearrangement uses TRBV5-5 and TRBJ1-6; D may be TRBD1 (6 bases). This CDR3 contains 15 residues. V was shortened by 5 bases and J by 7 bases, with 16 bases between the two germline ends. The germline CDR1 and CDR2 sequences are SGHKS and YYEKEE (reference sequence). CDR3 nucleotide sequence: TGTGCCAGCAGTCTGAGGGGGGCCATGAATTCACCCCTCCACTTT. Its translation: CASSLRGAMNSPLHF.